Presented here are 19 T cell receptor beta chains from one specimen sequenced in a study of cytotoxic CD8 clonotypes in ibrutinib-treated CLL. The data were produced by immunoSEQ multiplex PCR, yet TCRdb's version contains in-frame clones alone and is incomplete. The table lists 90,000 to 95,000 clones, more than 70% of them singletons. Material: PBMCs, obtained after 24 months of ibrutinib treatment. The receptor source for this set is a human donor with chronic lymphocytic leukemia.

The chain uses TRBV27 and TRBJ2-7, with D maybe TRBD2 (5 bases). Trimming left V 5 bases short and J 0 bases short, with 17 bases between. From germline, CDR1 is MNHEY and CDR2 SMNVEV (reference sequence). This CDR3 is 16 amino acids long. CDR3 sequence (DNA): TGTGCCAGCAGTCCCTCCTTAGCGCATCACTCCTACGAGCAGTACTTC. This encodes CASSPSLAHHSYEQYF.

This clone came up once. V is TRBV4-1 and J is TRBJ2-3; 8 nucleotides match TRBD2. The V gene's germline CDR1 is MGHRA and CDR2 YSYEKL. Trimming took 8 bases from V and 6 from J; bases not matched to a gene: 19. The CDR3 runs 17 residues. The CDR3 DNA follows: TGCGCCAGCGTTCCAGGGAATAGCGGGATAGGGGCGGATACGCAGTATTTT. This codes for CASVPGNSGIGADTQYF.

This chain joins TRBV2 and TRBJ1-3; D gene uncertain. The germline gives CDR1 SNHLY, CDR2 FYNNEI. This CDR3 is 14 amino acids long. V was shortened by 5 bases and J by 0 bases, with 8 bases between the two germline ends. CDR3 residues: CASSPGFSGNTIYF. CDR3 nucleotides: TGTGCCAGCAGTCCGGGGTTCTCTGGAAACACCATATATTTT.

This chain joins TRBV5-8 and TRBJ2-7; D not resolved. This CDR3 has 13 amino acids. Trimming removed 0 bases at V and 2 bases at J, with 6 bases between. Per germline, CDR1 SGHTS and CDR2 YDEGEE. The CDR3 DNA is TGTGCCAGCAGCTTGGGCAGTACCTACGAGCAGTACTTC. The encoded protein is CASSLGSTYEQYF.

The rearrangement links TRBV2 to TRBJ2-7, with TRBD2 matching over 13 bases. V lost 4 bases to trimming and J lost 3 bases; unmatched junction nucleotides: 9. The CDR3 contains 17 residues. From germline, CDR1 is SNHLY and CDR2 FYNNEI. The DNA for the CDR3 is TGTGCCAGCAGTGGACTTGGGACTAGCGGGAAAGGCTACGAGCAGTACTTC. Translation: CASSGLGTSGKGYEQYF.

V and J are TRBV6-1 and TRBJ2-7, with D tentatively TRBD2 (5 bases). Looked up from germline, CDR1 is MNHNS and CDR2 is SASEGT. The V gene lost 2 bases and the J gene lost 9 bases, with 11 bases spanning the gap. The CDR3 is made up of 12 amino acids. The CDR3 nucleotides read TGTGCCAGCAGTGAACCCCACCGGGGGCAGTACTTC. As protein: CASSEPHRGQYF.

DNA for the CDR3: TGCGCCAGCAGCCAGCAGGGCGCGGGAAGGCCATACGAGCAGTACTTC. It translates to CASSQQGAGRPYEQYF. The chain joins TRBV5-1 to TRBJ2-7; D possibly corresponds to TRBD2 (6 bases). The germline CDR1 and CDR2 sequences are SGHRS and YFSETQ. The CDR3 has 16 amino acids. Trimming pared 4 bases from V and 4 bases from J, leaving 21 bases between.

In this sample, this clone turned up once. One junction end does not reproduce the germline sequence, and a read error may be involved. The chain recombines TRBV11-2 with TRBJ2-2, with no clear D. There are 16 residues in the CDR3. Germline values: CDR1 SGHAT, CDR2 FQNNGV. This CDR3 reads CASSQVLGRSTGELFF. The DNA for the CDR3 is TGCGCCAGCAGCCAAGTTCTTGGCCGGAGCACCGGGGAGCTGTTTTTT.

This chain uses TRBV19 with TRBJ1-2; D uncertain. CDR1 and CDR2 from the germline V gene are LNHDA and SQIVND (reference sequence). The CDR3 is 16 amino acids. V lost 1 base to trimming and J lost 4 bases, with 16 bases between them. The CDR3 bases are TGTGCCAGTAGTATAGGGTTTGTGGCCGCAGGCTATGGCTACACCTTC. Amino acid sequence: CASSIGFVAAGYGYTF.

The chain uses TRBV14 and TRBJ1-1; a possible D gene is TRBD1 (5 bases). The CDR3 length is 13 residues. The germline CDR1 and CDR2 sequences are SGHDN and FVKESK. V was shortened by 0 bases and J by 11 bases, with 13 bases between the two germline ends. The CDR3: CASSQEWGRDAFF. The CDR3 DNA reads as TGTGCCAGCAGCCAAGAATGGGGCAGAGACGCTTTCTTT.

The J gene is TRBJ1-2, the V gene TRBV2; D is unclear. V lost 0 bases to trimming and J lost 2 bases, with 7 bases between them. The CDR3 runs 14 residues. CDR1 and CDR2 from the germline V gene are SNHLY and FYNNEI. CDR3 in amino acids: CASSEASWNYGYTF. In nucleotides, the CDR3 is TGTGCCAGCAGTGAAGCAAGTTGGAACTATGGCTACACCTTC. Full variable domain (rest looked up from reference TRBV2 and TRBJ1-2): EPEVTQTPSHQVTQMGQEVILRCVPISNHLYFYWYRQILGQKVEFLVSFYNNEISEKSEIFDDQFSVERPDGSNFTLKIRSTKLEDSAMYFCASSEASWNYGYTFGSGTRLTVV.

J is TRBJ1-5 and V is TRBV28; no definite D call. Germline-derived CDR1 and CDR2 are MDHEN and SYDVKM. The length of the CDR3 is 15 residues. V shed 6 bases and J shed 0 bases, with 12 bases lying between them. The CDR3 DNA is TGTGCCAGCAGCTCCTGGAGGCGTAGCAATCAGCCCCAGCATTTT. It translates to CASSSWRRSNQPQHF.

For the CDR3, the DNA is TGCGCCCCTTACCTCGCCCGACTGACAGGGCCCCTTGCTTATGGCTACACCTTC. Translated: CAPYLARLTGPLAYGYTF. This chain uses TRBV23-1 with TRBJ1-2; 7 nucleotides line up with TRBD1. TRBV23-1 is an ORF; its function is uncertain. The CDR3 spans 18 residues. Trimming cost V 11 bases and J 5 bases; bases outside gene matches: 26.

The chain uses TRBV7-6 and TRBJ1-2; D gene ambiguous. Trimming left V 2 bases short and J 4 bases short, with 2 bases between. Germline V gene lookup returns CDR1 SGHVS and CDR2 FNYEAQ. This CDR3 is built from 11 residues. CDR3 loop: CASSLTYGYTF. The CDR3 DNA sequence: TGTGCCAGCAGCTTAACCTATGGCTACACCTTC. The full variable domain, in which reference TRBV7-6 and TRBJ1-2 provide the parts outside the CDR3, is GAGVSQSPRYKVTKRGQDVALRCDPISGHVSLYWYRQALGQGPEFLTYFNYEAQQDKSGLPNDRFSAERPEGSISTLTIQRTEQRDSAMYRCASSLTYGYTFGSGTRLTVV.

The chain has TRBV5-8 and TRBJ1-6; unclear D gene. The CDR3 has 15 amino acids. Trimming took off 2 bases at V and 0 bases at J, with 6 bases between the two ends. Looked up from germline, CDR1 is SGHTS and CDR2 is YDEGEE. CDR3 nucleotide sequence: TGTGCCAGCAGCTTCAGCCGCTCCTATAATTCACCCCTCCACTTT. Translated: CASSFSRSYNSPLHF.

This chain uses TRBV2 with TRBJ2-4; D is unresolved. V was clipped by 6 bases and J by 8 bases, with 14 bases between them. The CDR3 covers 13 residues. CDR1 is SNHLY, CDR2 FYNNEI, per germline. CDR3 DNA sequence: TGTGCCAGCAGACCAGGCAGAGGAGACATTCAGTACTTC. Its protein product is CASRPGRGDIQYF.

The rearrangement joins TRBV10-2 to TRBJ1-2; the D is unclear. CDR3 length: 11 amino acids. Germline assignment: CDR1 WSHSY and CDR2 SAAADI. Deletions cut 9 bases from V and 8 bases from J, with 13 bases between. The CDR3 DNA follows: TGCGCCAGTGGAACAGTTTCGGGCTACACCTTC. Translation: CASGTVSGYTF.

CDR3 coding DNA: TGTGCCAGCTCACCCTGGACAGACCCGGGGGGCTACACCTTC. It yields the protein CASSPWTDPGGYTF. V gene TRBV18 combines with J gene TRBJ1-2; D possibly corresponds to TRBD1 (6 bases). The CDR3 extends over 14 amino acids. CDR1 and CDR2 (germline): KGHSH, LQKENI. The V end was cut by 3 bases, the J end by 8 bases, with 16 bases between. Supplemented by reference TRBV18 and TRBJ1-2, the full variable domain reads NAGVMQNPRHLVRRRGQEARLRCSPMKGHSHVYWYRQLPEEGLKFMVYLQKENIIDESGMPKERFSAEFPKEGPSILRIQQVVRGDSAAYFCASSPWTDPGGYTFGSGTRLTVV.

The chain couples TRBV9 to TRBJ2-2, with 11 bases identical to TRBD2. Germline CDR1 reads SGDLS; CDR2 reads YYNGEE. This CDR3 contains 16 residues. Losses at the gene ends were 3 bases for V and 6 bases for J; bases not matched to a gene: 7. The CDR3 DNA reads TGTGCCAGCAGCGCTTCTAGCGGGAGGATGGCCGGGGAGCTGTTTTTT. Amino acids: CASSASSGRMAGELFF.